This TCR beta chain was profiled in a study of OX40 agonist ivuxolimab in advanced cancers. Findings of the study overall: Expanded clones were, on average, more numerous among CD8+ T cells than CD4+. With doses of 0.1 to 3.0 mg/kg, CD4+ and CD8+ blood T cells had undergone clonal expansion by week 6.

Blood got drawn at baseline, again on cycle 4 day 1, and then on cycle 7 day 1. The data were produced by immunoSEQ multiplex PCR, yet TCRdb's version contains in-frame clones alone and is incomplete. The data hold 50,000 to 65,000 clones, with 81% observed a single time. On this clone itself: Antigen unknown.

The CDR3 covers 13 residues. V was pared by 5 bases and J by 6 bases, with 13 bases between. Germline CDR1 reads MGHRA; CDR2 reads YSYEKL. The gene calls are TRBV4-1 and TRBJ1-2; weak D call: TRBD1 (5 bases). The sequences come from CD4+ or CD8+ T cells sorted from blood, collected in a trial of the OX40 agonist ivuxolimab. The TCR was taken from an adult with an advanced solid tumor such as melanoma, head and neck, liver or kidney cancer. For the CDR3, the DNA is TGCGCCAGCAGCTCTTCGGGGACGGATGGCTACACCTTC. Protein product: CASSSSGTDGYTF.